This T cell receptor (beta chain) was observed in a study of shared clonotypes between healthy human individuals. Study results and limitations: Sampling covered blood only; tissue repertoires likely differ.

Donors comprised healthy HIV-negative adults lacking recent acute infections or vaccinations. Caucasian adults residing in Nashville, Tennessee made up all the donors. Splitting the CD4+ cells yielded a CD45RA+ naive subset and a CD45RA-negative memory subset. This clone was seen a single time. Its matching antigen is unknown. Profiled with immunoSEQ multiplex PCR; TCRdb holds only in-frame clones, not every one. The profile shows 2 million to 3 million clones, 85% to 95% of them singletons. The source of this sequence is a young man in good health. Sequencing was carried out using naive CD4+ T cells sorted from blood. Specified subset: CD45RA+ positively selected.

The CDR3 nucleotides are TGTGCCAGCAGCCCAAAACTCGACAAGCCCCAAGCTTTCTTT. Translated, it gives CASSPKLDKPQAFF. The J gene is TRBJ1-1, the V gene TRBV5-6; D is ambiguous. With 4 bases removed from V and 9 bases from J, the gap between germline ends came to 19 bases. This CDR3 is built from 14 residues. The germline gives CDR1 SGHDT, CDR2 YYEEEE.